This is a list of T cell receptor beta chains from one sample in a study of blood T cells in healthy people across ages. Each CDR3 protein is one row after TCRdb ran MiXCR on the 5' RACE reads. The sample records about a million distinct CDR3 sequences, roughly two fifths being singletons. The sequencing input was blood. Receptor source: a man between 18 and 29 years old in good health. Each CDR3 is given with its conserved first and last residue. A D gene is named only where the DNA matches it firmly.

V	D	length	J	CDR3
TRBV4-2	-	16	-	CASSPQGDPSYNEQYF
TRBV7-9	-	14	TRBJ1-1	CASSRLDFNTEAFF
TRBV10-3	TRBD1	16	TRBJ2-3	CAISPHRTGGADTQYF
TRBV12-3/TRBV12-4	TRBD1	16	TRBJ1-6	CASSLETGGLDSPLHF
TRBV4-3	TRBD1	16	TRBJ1-4	CASSQARTGRNEKLFF
TRBV12-3/TRBV12-4	-	16	TRBJ1-1	CASRLKLVAPGTEAFF
TRBV12-5	-	13	TRBJ1-5	CASGISRGEPQHF
TRBV10-3	-	15	TRBJ2-5	CATSSPQVGLETQYF
TRBV28	TRBD1	16	TRBJ1-2	CASSLEAPGQDYGYTF
TRBV3-1	TRBD1	15	TRBJ1-2	CASSPRDRASYGYTF
TRBV7-2	-	14	TRBJ1-2	CASSLFSESYGYTF
TRBV6-4	TRBD1	15	TRBJ1-6	CASSEAGQGASPLHF